Shown below are 21 T cell receptor beta chains from a single sample sequenced in a study of cytomegalovirus exposure and HLA in healthy donors (dated by TCRdb to 2015 to 2018). Libraries came from the immunoSEQ multiplex PCR assay. For the multiplex PCR, a mixture combining 60 forward primers for TCR Vbeta segments and 13 reverse primers for TCR Jbeta segments was used. TCRdb obtained this table from immuneACCESS and retained in-frame rearrangements with V and J assigned. These tables miss some clones; where compared with another copy, unresolved V genes account for less than half of the shortfall, and the remainder is unexplained. The sample contains 50,000 or so clones, around 73% of them found a single time. 2.5% to 3% of the sample is taken by the ten largest. The sample comprised PBMCs. The receptors come from a woman aged 40-49 years in good health and CMV-seropositive.

This clone was seen a few times. The V gene is TRBV6-4, the J gene TRBJ1-4; D perhaps matches TRBD1 (5 bases). CDR3 length equals 13 residues. CDR1 and CDR2 from the germline V gene are MRHNA and SNTAGT. The V and J ends lost 11 bases and 5 bases respectively, with 15 bases between them. The CDR3 sequence: CAHLNRLNEKLFF. For the CDR3, the DNA is TGTGCCCACCTAAACAGGCTCAATGAAAAACTGTTTTTT.

The chain is built from TRBV7-9 and TRBJ1-1; a possible D gene is TRBD1 (5 bases). Trimming removed 3 bases from V and 0 bases from J, with 11 bases in between. The germline V gene has CDR1 SEHNR and CDR2 FQNEAQ (reference sequence). The CDR3 is made up of 15 amino acids. The CDR3 coding sequence is TGTGCCAGCAGCTTCCCCAGGGCCGTGAACACTGAAGCTTTCTTT. This translates into CASSFPRAVNTEAFF.

CDR3 in amino acids: CASRSPGQGDEKLFF. The CDR3 DNA sequence: TGTGCCAGCAGATCGCCGGGACAGGGAGATGAAAAACTGTTTTTT. The chain uses TRBV7-8 and TRBJ1-4; 9 nucleotides align to TRBD1. V dropped 6 bases and J dropped 6; count of bases not matched to a gene: 8. The germline V gene has CDR1 SGHVS and CDR2 FQNEAQ. This CDR3 has 15 residues.

The rearrangement links TRBV6-5 to TRBJ2-3; 8 bases are shared with TRBD2. Per the germline V gene, CDR1 is MNHEY and CDR2 is SVGAGI. With 0 bases clipped from V and 4 bases from J, the junction kept 3 bases outside the gene matches. This CDR3 contains 15 residues. This CDR3 reads CASSYSPGGADTQYF. CDR3 nucleotide sequence: TGTGCCAGCAGTTACTCTCCGGGGGGGGCAGATACGCAGTATTTT.

This clone appeared a few times. The chain has TRBV28 and TRBJ2-1; perhaps TRBD2 as D (6 bases). The CDR3 spans 10 residues. V was trimmed by 7 bases and J by 15 bases, leaving 13 bases between them. Germline CDR1 MDHEN, CDR2 SYDVKM. The DNA for the CDR3 is TGTGCCAGCACGGGGGAAGGTACGTTCTTC. Encoded protein: CASTGEGTFF.

Only one count was recorded for this clone. The chain joins TRBV7-2 to TRBJ2-5; a possible D gene is TRBD2 (6 bases). From germline, CDR1 is SGHTA and CDR2 FQGNSA. The V end lost 5 bases, the J end lost 5 bases, and 15 bases lay between the germline ends. The CDR3 length is 14 residues. The CDR3 nucleotides are TGTGCCAGCAGCCATCTGACTAGGGCCGAGACCCAGTACTTC. Translation: CASSHLTRAETQYF. Full variable domain (rest looked up from reference TRBV7-2 and TRBJ2-5): GAGVSQSPSNKVTEKGKDVELRCDPISGHTALYWYRQSLGQGLEFLIYFQGNSAPDKSGLPSDRFSAERTGGSVSTLTIQRTQQEDSAVYLCASSHLTRAETQYFGPGTRLLVL.

This clone was found a few times. The J gene is TRBJ2-5, the V gene TRBV7-3; TRBD2 is a possible D gene (5 bases). The CDR3 length is 13 residues. Germline CDR1 is SGHTA and CDR2 is FQGTGA. V shed 5 bases and J shed 5 bases, with 12 bases lying between them. CDR3 sequence reads: CASSPGLGETQYF. DNA of the CDR3: TGTGCCAGCAGCCCCGGACTTGGGGAGACCCAGTACTTC.

This clone appeared a few times. The chain has TRBV14 and TRBJ1-1, with 8 bases fitting TRBD1. This CDR3 contains 15 residues. V dropped 0 bases and J dropped 6; count of bases not matched to a gene: 6. Germline V gene data show CDR1 as SGHDN and CDR2 as FVKESK. CDR3 residues: CASSQDPGGLSEAFF. The CDR3, as DNA: TGTGCCAGCAGCCAAGACCCAGGGGGCTTGTCTGAAGCTTTCTTT.

This clone has only a few counts. This chain joins TRBV6-5 and TRBJ1-5, with 9 positions matching TRBD1. CDR3 length: 14 residues. CDR1 and CDR2 (germline): MNHEY, SVGAGI. Trimming at V came to 6 bases and at J to 4 bases, leaving 4 bases not matched to a gene. DNA of the CDR3: TGTGCCAGCAGCACAGGGGGCAGGAATCAGCCCCAGCATTTT. It translates to CASSTGGRNQPQHF.

This chain joins TRBV7-2 and TRBJ2-5; D unresolved. V shed 4 bases and J shed 5 bases, with 8 bases lying between them. The germline V gene has CDR1 SGHTA and CDR2 FQGNSA. The CDR3 runs 12 residues. Here the CDR3 reads CASSSVGETQYF. For the CDR3, the DNA is TGTGCCAGCAGCTCCGTGGGCGAGACCCAGTACTTC.

The CDR3 DNA reads TGTGCCAGCAGCTATGGACAGTCCTACGAGCAGTACTTC. Translating gives CASSYGQSYEQYF. The rearrangement links TRBV6-5 to TRBJ2-7; a weak D match, TRBD1 (6 bases). Germline lookup yields CDR1 MNHEY and CDR2 SVGAGI. The CDR3 is 13 amino acids. The V and J ends lost 6 bases and 1 base respectively, with 10 bases between them.

This clone was seen only a few times. The chain combines TRBV5-8 with TRBJ2-2, with a tentative D call TRBD2 (5 bases). V shed 4 bases and J shed 2 bases, with 12 bases lying between them. Germline V lookup: CDR1 SGHTS, CDR2 YDEGEE. The length of the CDR3 is 15 residues. CDR3 in DNA: TGTGCCAGCAGCCGCCAGGACTCTAACACCGGGGAGCTGTTTTTT. Amino acid sequence: CASSRQDSNTGELFF. Supplemented by reference TRBV5-8 and TRBJ2-2, the full variable domain reads EAGVTQSPTHLIKTRGQQATLRCSPISGHTSVYWYQQALGLGLQFLLWYDEGEERNRGNFPPRFSGRQFPNYSSELNVNALELEDSALYLCASSRQDSNTGELFFGEGSRLTVL.

The gene calls are TRBV5-1 and TRBJ1-2; TRBD1 matches at 10 bases. V trimming: 7 bases; J trimming: 6 bases; junction bases outside the gene matches: 9. Germline V gene lookup returns CDR1 SGHRS and CDR2 YFSETQ. This CDR3 is 14 amino acids long. For the CDR3, the DNA is TGCGCCAGCTCCGGGGCCGGGACAGGGGATGGCTACACCTTC. This gives the protein CASSGAGTGDGYTF.

V and J are TRBV2 and TRBJ1-2; 8 bases match TRBD1. The junction had 3 bases not matched to a gene; V was cut back by 1 base and J by 2 bases. This CDR3 has 15 amino acids. Germline V gene lookup returns CDR1 SNHLY and CDR2 FYNNEI. CDR3 sequence: CASSEGTGYNYGYTF. CDR3 in DNA: TGTGCCAGCAGTGAAGGGACAGGGTACAACTATGGCTACACCTTC.

The CDR3 bases are TGTGCCAGCAGTGGGGACACCGGGAAGAACTATGGCTACACCTTC. Translated: CASSGDTGKNYGYTF. The rearrangement joins TRBV2 to TRBJ1-2; TRBD1 might be the D (6 bases). CDR3 length: 15 amino acids. V was cut by 4 bases and J by 2 bases, with 14 bases left in between. CDR1 is SNHLY and CDR2 is FYNNEI in the germline V gene.

The chain has TRBV27 and TRBJ2-7, with TRBD2 matching over 14 bases. The J segment lost 7 bases and the V segment lost 10 bases, leaving 9 bases of the junction unmatched. The CDR3 totals 14 residues. CDR1 is MNHEY and CDR2 is SMNVEV in the germline V gene (reference sequence). The DNA for the CDR3 is TGTGCCACCCTTCCGGGACTAGCGGGGGCTGAGCAGTACTTC. Its protein is CATLPGLAGAEQYF.

This clone was detected once. The chain uses TRBV7-2 and TRBJ2-7; D might be TRBD1 (6 bases). The length of the CDR3 is 15 residues. V gave up 5 bases and J gave up 4 bases, with 18 bases separating them. Germline V gene lookup returns CDR1 SGHTA and CDR2 FQGNSA. The CDR3 DNA sequence: TGTGCCAGCAGCCAGCAGGGGAAAAAGGGATACGAGCAGTACTTC. It yields the protein CASSQQGKKGYEQYF.

J is TRBJ1-2 and V is TRBV28, with D maybe TRBD1 (5 bases). CDR1 and CDR2 from the germline V gene are MDHEN and SYDVKM. Trimming shortened V by 4 bases and J by 4 bases, and 7 bases separated the two germline ends. CDR3 length: 12 amino acids. CDR3 region: CASSSGLYGYTF. In nucleotides, the CDR3 is TGTGCCAGCAGTTCAGGGCTCTATGGCTACACCTTC.

The chain links TRBV4-1 to TRBJ1-6; no firm D call. V lost 0 bases and J lost 7, with 13 bases in between. The length of the CDR3 is 16 residues. Per the germline V gene, CDR1 is MGHRA and CDR2 is YSYEKL. CDR3: CASSQDAEVVNSPLHF. The DNA of the CDR3 is TGCGCCAGCAGCCAAGATGCGGAGGTCGTAAATTCACCCCTCCACTTT.

The rearrangement links TRBV6-1 to TRBJ1-2, with 10 positions matching TRBD1. This CDR3 is built from 14 residues. V lost 0 bases, J lost 7 bases, and 2 bases stayed unmatched. CDR1 and CDR2 (germline): MNHNS, SASEGT. The chain's CDR3 is CASSEADRGGGYTF. The CDR3 DNA is TGTGCCAGCAGTGAAGCGGACAGGGGGGGTGGCTACACCTTC.

There are a few counts of this clone. The V gene is TRBV18, the J gene TRBJ1-3; D gene uncertain. V was shortened by 2 bases and J by 3 bases, with 8 bases between the two germline ends. CDR1 is KGHSH and CDR2 is LQKENI in the germline V gene. The length of the CDR3 is 14 residues. The CDR3 here is CASSPGSGGNTIYF. CDR3 coding DNA: TGTGCCAGCTCACCAGGGTCGGGTGGAAACACCATATATTTT. Drawing the rest from reference TRBV18 and TRBJ1-3, the complete variable domain is NAGVMQNPRHLVRRRGQEARLRCSPMKGHSHVYWYRQLPEEGLKFMVYLQKENIIDESGMPKERFSAEFPKEGPSILRIQQVVRGDSAAYFCASSPGSGGNTIYFGEGSWLTVV.